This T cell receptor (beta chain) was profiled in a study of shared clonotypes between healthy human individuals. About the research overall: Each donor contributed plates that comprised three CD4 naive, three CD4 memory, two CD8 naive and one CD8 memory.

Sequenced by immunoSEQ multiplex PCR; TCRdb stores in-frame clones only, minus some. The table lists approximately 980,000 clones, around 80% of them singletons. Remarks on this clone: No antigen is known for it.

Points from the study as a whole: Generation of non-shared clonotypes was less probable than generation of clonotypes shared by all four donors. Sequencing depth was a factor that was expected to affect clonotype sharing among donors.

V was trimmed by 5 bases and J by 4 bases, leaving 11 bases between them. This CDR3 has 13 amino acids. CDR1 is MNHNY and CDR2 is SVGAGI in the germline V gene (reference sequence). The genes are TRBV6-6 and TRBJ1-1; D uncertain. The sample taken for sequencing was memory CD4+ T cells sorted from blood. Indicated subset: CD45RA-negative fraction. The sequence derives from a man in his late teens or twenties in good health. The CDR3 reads CASSIPRGTEAFF. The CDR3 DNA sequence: TGTGCCAGCAGTATACCAAGAGGCACTGAAGCTTTCTTT.